This is a list of T cell receptor beta chains from one sample in a study of blood T cells in healthy people across ages. TCRdb ran MiXCR on the 5' RACE reads and lists one entry per CDR3 protein. The sample holds hundreds of thousands of distinct CDR3 sequences, over 45% seen once. The source material was blood. These receptors originate from a woman aged 60-75 years in good health. CDR3s include the opening cysteine and the closing phenylalanine or tryptophan. D genes are given only for firm matches. Expanded clones get a size class; other rows say once, few or many, or leave the size out.

TRBV7-2,TRBJ2-5,once,NA,TGTGCCAGCAGCTTAGGAGGGGTGGAATACAATGAGCAGTACTTC,CASSLGGVEYNEQYF
TRBV6-2/TRBV6-3,TRBJ2-1,once,NA,TGTGCCAGCAGTTATTGTGGACCCGGGGGTGAGCAGTTCTTC,CASSYCGPGGEQFF
TRBV9,TRBJ2-5,NA,TRBD2,TGTGCCAGCAGCGTAAGCTTTGCGGGGGAGCAGTACTTC,CASSVSFAGEQYF
TRBV6-2/TRBV6-3,TRBJ2-1,few,NA,TGTGCCAGCAGTGACTACTCCTACAATGAGCAGTTCTTC,CASSDYSYNEQFF
TRBV11-1,TRBJ1-6,few,NA,TGTGCCAGCAGCTTATCTGGTTCACCCCTCCACTTT,CASSLSGSPLHF
TRBV20-1,TRBJ1-1,once,NA,TGCAGTGCTCCCCAACAGGCTAACACTGAAGCTTTCTTT,CSAPQQANTEAFF
TRBV7-3,TRBJ2-3,NA,TRBD1,TGTGCCAGCAGCGTAGACAGGGCCCCAGATACGCAGTATTTT,CASSVDRAPDTQYF
TRBV30,TRBJ1-6,NA,NA,TGTGCCTGGAGTAACAGGGAGAATTCACCCCTCCACTTT,CAWSNRENSPLHF
TRBV7-7,TRBJ2-1,NA,TRBD2,TGTGCTAGCAGCTTGAGAGCGGGAGGGTTCTACGAGCAGTTCTTC,CASSLRAGGFYEQFF
TRBV27,TRBJ2-5,few,TRBD1,TGTGCCAGCAGTTTAAAAGGGACAGGGGGAGAGACCCAGTACTTC,CASSLKGTGGETQYF
TRBV30,TRBJ2-7,NA,TRBD1,TGTGCCTGGAGTGTTTTGGGACAGGGGGGCTACGAGCAGTACTTC,CAWSVLGQGGYEQYF
TRBV7-6,TRBJ2-1,NA,NA,TGTGCCAGCGGGTCGCGGGGTCGGACGTACAATGAGCAGTTCTTC,CASGSRGRTYNEQFF
TRBV29-1,TRBJ2-1,few,TRBD2,TGCAGCGTTGAGGGACTAGCGGGAGCAATCGATGAGCAGTTCTTC,CSVEGLAGAIDEQFF
TRBV6-6,TRBJ2-1,many,TRBD1,TGTGCCAGCAGTGTAGGACAGGGTTTTTACAATGAGCAGTTCTTC,CASSVGQGFYNEQFF
TRBV27,TRBJ2-7,few,NA,TGTGCCAGCAGCTACATTGGGTCTCCCTACGAGCAGTACTTC,CASSYIGSPYEQYF
TRBV7-9,TRBJ2-7,few,TRBD1,TGTGCCAGCAGCCCACTGGACAGGGCGATATATTCCTACGAGCAGTACTTC,CASSPLDRAIYSYEQYF
TRBV28,TRBJ2-7,NA,TRBD1,TGTGCCAGCAGCAGCCCAGCCGGGACAGGCACCTACGAGCAGTACTTC,CASSSPAGTGTYEQYF
TRBV27,TRBJ2-2,few,NA,TGTGCCAGCAGTTCCCCTCGGCTTAACACCGGGGAGCTGTTTTTT,CASSSPRLNTGELFF
TRBV7-2,TRBJ2-7,few,NA,TGTGCCAGCAGCGTGGAGGGGGGGGCCTACTCCTACGAGCAGTACTTC,CASSVEGGAYSYEQYF
TRBV20-1,TRBJ2-7,NA,NA,TGCAGTGCTAGAGCGCGCGTCTACGAGCAGTACTTC,CSARARVYEQYF
TRBV24-1,TRBJ2-5,once,TRBD1,TGCGCCACCAGTGATGCCTGGACAGGGTTGGGGGAGACCCAGTACTTC,CATSDAWTGLGETQYF
TRBV18,TRBJ1-6,few,NA,TGTGCCAGCTCACCGGGGGACCCGGGTCTACCCCCCCACTTT,CASSPGDPGLPPHF
TRBV20-1,TRBJ2-3,few,TRBD2,TGCAGTGCTGGAGCGGGAGGGCCTGCGGCAGATACGCAGTATTTT,CSAGAGGPAADTQYF
TRBV20-1,TRBJ2-6,NA,NA,TGCAGTGTCTCGAAGACAGTACCCTCTGGGGCCAACGTCCTGACTTTC,CSVSKTVPSGANVLTF
TRBV10-3,TRBJ2-2,NA,NA,TGTGCCATCAGTGAGTCTGGCACGAACACCGGGGAGCTGTTTTTT,CAISESGTNTGELFF
TRBV20-1,TRBJ2-1,NA,NA,TGCAGTGGTGGGGGCGGGAGTAAGATGAATGAGCAGTTCTTC,CSGGGGSKMNEQFF
TRBV11-1,TRBJ1-2,NA,TRBD1,TGTGCCAGCAGCTCGACGGGGGGACAGGGTGGCTACACCTTC,CASSSTGGQGGYTF
TRBV7-2,TRBJ2-1,few,NA,TGTGCCAGCAGCTTTGCGGCAGGTTCCTACAATGAGCAGTTCTTC,CASSFAAGSYNEQFF